This TCR beta chain was recorded in a study of cytomegalovirus exposure and HLA in healthy donors. Study-wide results and caveats: An analysis was carried out later, and it reportedly showed fewer N-insertions in an Asian-associated ancestry cluster than the approximately 660-donor mean. Accurate prediction of HLA-A and HLA-B alleles (for most subjects) was reportedly achieved from TCR beta sequences. The classifier, whose performance was assessed in both the original and validation cohorts, reportedly diagnosed cytomegalovirus status with high specificity and sensitivity.

The length of the CDR3 is 16 residues. With regard to this clone: The antigen is not known.

Use of 60 Vbeta and 13 Jbeta primers characterized the PCR. Generated by immunoSEQ multiplex PCR, the TCRdb table keeps only in-frame clones and is missing some. The sample lists approximately 180,000 clones, roughly 86% occurring once. This receptor was obtained from a woman younger than 30 in good health and CMV-seronegative. The chain couples TRBV12-2 to TRBJ1-3; the listed D gene, TRBD1, was not tested against the DNA. TRBV12-2 is marked as a pseudogene. Sequencing input: PBMCs. CDR3 sequence (DNA): TGTGCAAGTCGCTTAGGCCCTGACAGGGTTGGAAACACCATATATTTT. Amino acid sequence: CASRLGPDRVGNTIYF.